Presented here are 2 T cell receptor beta chains from one specimen sequenced in a study of blood T cell repertoires in COVID-19. Measured with immunoSEQ multiplex PCR; TCRdb has only the in-frame clones, and not every one. The sample has approximately 73,000 clones, 81% seen once; the top ten hold around 0.83%. Sequencing input: peripheral blood. Receptors were obtained from an older woman with acute or convalescent COVID-19.

For the CDR3, the DNA is TGTGCCAGCAGCCAAGACAGGGTTGGTCAGCCCCAGCATTTT. It translates to CASSQDRVGQPQHF. The rearrangement links TRBV3-1 (or the pseudogene TRBV3-2) to TRBJ1-5; tentatively, D is TRBD1 (5 bases). This CDR3 has 14 residues. V dropped 0 bases and J dropped 6 bases, with 9 bases sitting between them. The germline V gene encodes CDR1 LGHDT and CDR2 YNNKEL (reference sequence).

This clone has just a few counts. V is TRBV9 and J is TRBJ2-1, with 12 nucleotides matching TRBD2. V dropped 0 bases and J dropped 10; count of bases not matched to a gene: 5. CDR3 length: 15 amino acids. The germline CDR1 and CDR2 sequences are SGDLS and YYNGEE. The CDR3 DNA is TGTGCCAGCAGCGTAGACCTAGCGGGGGGGCGCGAGCAGTTCTTC. As protein: CASSVDLAGGREQFF. Looking up the rest from reference TRBV9 and TRBJ2-1 gives the full variable domain: DSGVTQTPKHLITATGQRVTLRCSPRSGDLSVYWYQQSLDQGLQFLIQYYNGEERAKGNILERFSAQQFPDLHSELNLSSLELGDSALYFCASSVDLAGGREQFFGPGTRLTVL.